This T cell receptor beta chain was retrieved from a study of T cells after yellow fever vaccination. Via MiXCR, TCRdb re-called the 5' RACE reads, giving one row per CDR3 protein. The table lists about 350,000 distinct CDR3 sequences, around 8.1% of them singletons. Germline loops: CDR1 MNHEY, CDR2 SVGAGI. Trimming cost V 2 bases and J 8 bases, with 12 bases left between them. This CDR3 has 13 amino acids. This clonotype was recorded a few times. Its antigen is undetermined. Whole-study results and caveats: Post-booster reappearance was seen for most primary-vaccination clones (roughly 96% CD4, roughly 88% CD8).

The TCR sequence derives from a man between 18 and 29 years old who received the YFV17D yellow fever vaccine. The chain carries TRBV6-5 and TRBJ1-1; tentative D call: TRBD1 (5 bases). The sample here was PBMCs, taken more than 35 days after the first yellow fever vaccination. The CDR3 sequence is CASSYQGSAEAFF. The CDR3 nucleotides are TGTGCCAGCAGTTACCAGGGATCAGCCGAAGCTTTCTTT.